This T cell receptor (beta chain) was recorded in a study of CD8 T cells in ankylosing spondylitis (dated 2017 in TCRdb). Context from the whole study: The study profiled T cell receptor beta repertoires in healthy donors and ankylosing spondylitis patients to find disease-linked TCR variants. In total, the full study cohort was made up of over a hundred healthy donors and some 26 ankylosing spondylitis patients. Peripheral blood was sampled, and synovial fluid was additionally collected from ankylosing spondylitis patients. Beyond this particular receptor, the publication reports: The disease-linked clones showed a CD8+ phenotype and occurred at relatively low frequencies in peripheral blood. Some motif variants had previously been reported in the synovial fluid and blood of reactive arthritis patients, which suggests shared mechanisms of disease initiation. Blood from ankylosing spondylitis patients appeared to be characterized by a TCR beta motif made up of seven or eight highly homologous amino acid variants. The disease-linked clones were reported as significantly enriched in matched synovial fluid samples from ankylosing spondylitis patients.

This clonotype has more than one count but fewer than ten. The target of this receptor is not known. The record has no base qualities; no much larger clone is one base away. From cysteine to phenylalanine, the CDR3 is 13 amino acids long. Left in the record is the CDR3 DNA by itself, 39 bases read in frame from the first base. The germline V gene encodes CDR1 SGHAT and CDR2 FQNNGV. Trimming removed 7 bases from V and 1 base from J, leaving 11 bases between the germline ends. Instrument on record: Illumina HiSeq 2500. TCR beta libraries were prepared by quantitative 5'-RACE with molecular barcodes. In the paper's pipeline: Disease-linked TCR variants were identified with a new computational method built on a probabilistic model of VDJ rearrangement. TCRdb passed the public sequencing reads through fastp at Q25 and MiXCR, retaining productive beta sequences. Under each unique CDR3 protein, matching rows form one entry showing the most common genes and DNA. The V and J calls come from TCRdb's annotation, not from the publication. In this sample the table shows approximately 540,000 distinct CDR3 sequences, more than 9.5% of which occur a single time. The ten largest clonotypes hold about 6.5% of the sample.

The chain uses TRBV11-2 and TRBJ2-7, with TRBD2 as a weak D call on 5 bases. This sequence originates from a male donor with ankylosing spondylitis. The sequenced sample was blood, either unsorted or a sorted T cell fraction (not recorded which). CDR3 reads: CASTLDSSYEQYF. The DNA sequence is given as TGTGCCAGCACGCTGGACTCTTCCTACGAGCAGTACTTC.